This T cell receptor (beta chain) is from a study of spatial heterogeneity in lung cancer. In the study overall: Detected sequences consistently included more beta-chain ones than alpha-chain ones. Every unique TCR and UMI combination, on average, appeared more than ten times in raw reads.

The table lists this clonotype with a few counts. Time point indicated: sample taken at primary tumor resection. Whole RNA, which was extracted from tumor, nontumor lung tissue or frozen PBMC, was sequenced without any cell sorting. The donors were 70 or so patients with non-small cell lung cancer that was early-stage and untreated. CDR3 length: 13 residues. Germline V gives CDR1 SNHLY, CDR2 FYNNEI. V was shortened by 2 bases and J by 5 bases, with 9 bases between the two germline ends. TCR cDNA molecules each carried a unique molecular identifier. TCRdb analysed the 5' RACE reads with MiXCR anew, one entry per CDR3 protein. The table records approximately 11,000 distinct CDR3 sequences, nearly 4% of them present only once.

This material consisted of normal lung tissue next to the tumor, taken at surgery. V and J are TRBV2 and TRBJ2-5; no firm D call. This receptor was taken from a male donor with early-stage non-small cell lung cancer. In DNA, the CDR3 is TGTGCCAGCAGTGAATGGGGTTCTGAGACCCAGTACTTC. It codes for CASSEWGSETQYF.